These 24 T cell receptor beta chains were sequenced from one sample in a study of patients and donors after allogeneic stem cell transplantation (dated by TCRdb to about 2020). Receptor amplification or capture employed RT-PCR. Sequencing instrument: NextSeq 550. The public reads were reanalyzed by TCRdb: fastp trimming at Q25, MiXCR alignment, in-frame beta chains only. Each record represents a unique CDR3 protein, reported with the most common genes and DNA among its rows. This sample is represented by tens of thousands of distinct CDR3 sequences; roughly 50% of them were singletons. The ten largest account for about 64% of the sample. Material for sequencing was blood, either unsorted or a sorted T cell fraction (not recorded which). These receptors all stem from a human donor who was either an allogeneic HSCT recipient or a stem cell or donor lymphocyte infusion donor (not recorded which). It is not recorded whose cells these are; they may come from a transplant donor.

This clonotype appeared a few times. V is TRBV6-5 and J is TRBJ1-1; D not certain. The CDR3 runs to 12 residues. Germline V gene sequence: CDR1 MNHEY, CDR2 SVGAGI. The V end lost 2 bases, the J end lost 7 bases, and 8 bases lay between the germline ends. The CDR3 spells CASSYPIHEAFF. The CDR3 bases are TGTGCCAGCAGTTACCCCATTCATGAAGCTTTCTTT.

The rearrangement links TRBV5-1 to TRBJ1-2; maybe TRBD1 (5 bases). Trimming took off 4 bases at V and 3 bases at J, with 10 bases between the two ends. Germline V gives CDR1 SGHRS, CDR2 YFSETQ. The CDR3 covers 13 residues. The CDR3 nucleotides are TGCGCCAGCAGCCTCGGGGACCACTATGGCTACACCTTC. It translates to CASSLGDHYGYTF.

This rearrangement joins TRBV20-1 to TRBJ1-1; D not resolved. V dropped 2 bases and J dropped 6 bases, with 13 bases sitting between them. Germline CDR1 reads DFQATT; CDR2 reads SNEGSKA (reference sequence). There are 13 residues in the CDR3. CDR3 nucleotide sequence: TGCAGTGCTAGAACTGTGGGAAGGGCTGAAGCTTTCTTT. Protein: CSARTVGRAEAFF.

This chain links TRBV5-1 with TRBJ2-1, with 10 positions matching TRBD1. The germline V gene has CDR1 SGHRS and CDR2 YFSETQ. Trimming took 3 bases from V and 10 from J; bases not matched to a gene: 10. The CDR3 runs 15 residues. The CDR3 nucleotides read TGCGCCAGCAGCTCAATGACCGGGACAGGGGAAGAGCAGTTCTTC. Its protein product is CASSSMTGTGEEQFF. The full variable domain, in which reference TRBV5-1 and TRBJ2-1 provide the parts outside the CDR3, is KAGVTQTPRYLIKTRGQQVTLSCSPISGHRSVSWYQQTPGQGLQFLFEYFSETQRNKGNFPGRFSGRQFSNSRSEMNVSTLELGDSALYLCASSSMTGTGEEQFFGPGTRLTVL.

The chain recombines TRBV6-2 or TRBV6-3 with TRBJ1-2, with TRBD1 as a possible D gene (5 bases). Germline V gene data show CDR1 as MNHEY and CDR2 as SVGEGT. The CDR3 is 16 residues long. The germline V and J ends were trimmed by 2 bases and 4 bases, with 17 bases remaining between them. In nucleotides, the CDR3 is TGTGCCAGCAGTTACACGACGGGACTCTCACCCTATGGCTACACCTTC. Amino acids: CASSYTTGLSPYGYTF.

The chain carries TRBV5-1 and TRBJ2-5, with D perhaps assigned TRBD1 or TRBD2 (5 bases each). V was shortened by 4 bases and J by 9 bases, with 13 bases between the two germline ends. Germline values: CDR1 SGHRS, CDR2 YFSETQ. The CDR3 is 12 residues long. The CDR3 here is CASSPDRGPQYF. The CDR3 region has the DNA TGCGCCAGCAGCCCCGACCGGGGCCCCCAGTACTTC.

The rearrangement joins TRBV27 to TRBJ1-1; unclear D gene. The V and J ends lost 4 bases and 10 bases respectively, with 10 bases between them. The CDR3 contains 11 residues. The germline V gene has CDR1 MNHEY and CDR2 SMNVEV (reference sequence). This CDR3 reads CASSSGRGAFF. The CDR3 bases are TGTGCCAGCAGTTCCGGACGGGGAGCTTTCTTT.

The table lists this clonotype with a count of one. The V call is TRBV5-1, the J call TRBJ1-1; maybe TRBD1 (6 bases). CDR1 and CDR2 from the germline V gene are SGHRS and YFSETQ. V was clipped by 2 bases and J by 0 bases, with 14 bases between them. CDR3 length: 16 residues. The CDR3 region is CASSFRGVPMNTEAFF. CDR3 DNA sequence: TGCGCCAGCAGCTTTAGGGGGGTCCCCATGAACACTGAAGCTTTCTTT.

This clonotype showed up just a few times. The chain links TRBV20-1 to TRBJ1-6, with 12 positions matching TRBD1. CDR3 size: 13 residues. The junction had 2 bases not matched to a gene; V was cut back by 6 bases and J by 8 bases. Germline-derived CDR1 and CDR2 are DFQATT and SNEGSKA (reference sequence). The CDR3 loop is CSARDRGHSPLHF. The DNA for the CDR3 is TGCAGTGCCCGGGACAGGGGGCATTCACCCCTCCACTTT.

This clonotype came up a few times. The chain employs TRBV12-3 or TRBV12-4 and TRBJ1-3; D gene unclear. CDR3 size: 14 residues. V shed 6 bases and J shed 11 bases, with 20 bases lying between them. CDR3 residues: CASSRSLSPAAIYF. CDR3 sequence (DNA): TGTGCCAGCAGCCGGTCGCTTAGTCCCGCCGCCATATATTTT.

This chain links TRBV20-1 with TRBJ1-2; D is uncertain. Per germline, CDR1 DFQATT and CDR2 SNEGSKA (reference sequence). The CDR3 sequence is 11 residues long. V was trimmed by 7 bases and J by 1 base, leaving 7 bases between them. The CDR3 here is CSVHLNYGYTF. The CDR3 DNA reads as TGCAGTGTCCATCTTAACTATGGCTACACCTTC.

The CDR3 DNA follows: TGTGCCAGCAGGTTCTTAGGGGGCATGACTGAAGCTTTCTTT. Translating gives CASRFLGGMTEAFF. J is TRBJ1-1 and V is TRBV12-3 or TRBV12-4, with 7 positions matching TRBD1. Trimming at V came to 6 bases and at J to 5 bases, leaving 9 bases not matched to a gene. CDR3 length: 14 residues.

The CDR3 DNA reads TGTGCCAGCAGCCAAGTAAGGGGGTACACTGAAGCTTTCTTT. Its protein is CASSQVRGYTEAFF. This chain joins TRBV3-1 and TRBJ1-1; tentative D call: TRBD1 (6 bases). The V gene's germline CDR1 is LGHDT and CDR2 YNNKEL (reference sequence). The CDR3 totals 14 residues. Trimming removed 1 base from V and 3 bases from J, with 9 bases in between.

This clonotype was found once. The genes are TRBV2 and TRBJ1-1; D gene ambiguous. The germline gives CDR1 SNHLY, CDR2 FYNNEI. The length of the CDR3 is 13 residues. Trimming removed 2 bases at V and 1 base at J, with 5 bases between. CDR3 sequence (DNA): TGTGCCAGCAGTGAACAGAAGAACACTGAAGCTTTCTTT. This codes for CASSEQKNTEAFF. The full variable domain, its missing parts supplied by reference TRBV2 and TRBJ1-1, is EPEVTQTPSHQVTQMGQEVILRCVPISNHLYFYWYRQILGQKVEFLVSFYNNEISEKSEIFDDQFSVERPDGSNFTLKIRSTKLEDSAMYFCASSEQKNTEAFFGQGTRLTVV.

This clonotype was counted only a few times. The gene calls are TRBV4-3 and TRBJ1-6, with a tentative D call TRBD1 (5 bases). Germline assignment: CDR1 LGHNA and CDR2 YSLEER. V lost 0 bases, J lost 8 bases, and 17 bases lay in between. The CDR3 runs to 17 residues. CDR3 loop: CASSQDYWGDDHSPLHF. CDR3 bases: TGCGCCAGCAGCCAAGATTATTGGGGGGACGACCATTCACCCCTCCACTTT.

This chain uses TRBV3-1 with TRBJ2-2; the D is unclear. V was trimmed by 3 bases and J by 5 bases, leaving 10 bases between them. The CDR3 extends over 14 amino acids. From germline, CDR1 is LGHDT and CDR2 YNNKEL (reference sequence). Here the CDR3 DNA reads TGTGCCAGCAGCCAGCCACCTAGGACCGGGGAGCTGTTTTTT. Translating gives CASSQPPRTGELFF.

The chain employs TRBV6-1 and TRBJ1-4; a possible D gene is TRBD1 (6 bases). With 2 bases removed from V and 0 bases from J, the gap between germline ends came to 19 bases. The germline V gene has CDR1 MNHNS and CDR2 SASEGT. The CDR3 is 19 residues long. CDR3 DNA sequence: TGTGCCAGCAGTGAACCCTTTTTAACAGGGTTTGCAACTAATGAAAAACTGTTTTTT. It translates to CASSEPFLTGFATNEKLFF.

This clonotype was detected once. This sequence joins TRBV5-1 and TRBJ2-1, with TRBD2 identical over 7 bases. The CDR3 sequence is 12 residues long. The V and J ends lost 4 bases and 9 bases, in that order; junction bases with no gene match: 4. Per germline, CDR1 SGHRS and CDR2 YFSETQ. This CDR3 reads CASSTSSGEQFF. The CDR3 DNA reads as TGCGCCAGCAGCACGTCTAGCGGTGAGCAGTTCTTC.

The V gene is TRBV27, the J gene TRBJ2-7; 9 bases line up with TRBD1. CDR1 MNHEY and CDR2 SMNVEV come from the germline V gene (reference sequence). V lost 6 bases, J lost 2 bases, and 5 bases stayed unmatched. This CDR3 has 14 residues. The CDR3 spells CASSPQGAPYEQYF. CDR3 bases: TGTGCCAGCAGCCCACAGGGGGCTCCCTACGAGCAGTACTTC.

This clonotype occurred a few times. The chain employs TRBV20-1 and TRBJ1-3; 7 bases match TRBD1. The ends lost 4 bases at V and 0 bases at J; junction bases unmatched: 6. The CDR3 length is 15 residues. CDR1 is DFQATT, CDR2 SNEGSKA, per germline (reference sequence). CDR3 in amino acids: CSAKGQAISGNTIYF. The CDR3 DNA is TGCAGTGCTAAAGGACAGGCTATCTCTGGAAACACCATATATTTT.

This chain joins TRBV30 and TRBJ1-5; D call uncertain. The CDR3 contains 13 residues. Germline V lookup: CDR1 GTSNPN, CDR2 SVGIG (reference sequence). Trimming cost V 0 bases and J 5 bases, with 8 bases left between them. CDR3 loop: CAWSVPGDQPQHF. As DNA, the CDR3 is TGTGCCTGGAGTGTACCTGGAGATCAGCCCCAGCATTTT.

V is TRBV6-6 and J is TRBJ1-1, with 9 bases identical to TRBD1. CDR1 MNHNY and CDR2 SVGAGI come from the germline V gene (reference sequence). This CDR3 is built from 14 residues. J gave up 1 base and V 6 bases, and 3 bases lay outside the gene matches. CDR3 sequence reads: CASSGQGWNTEAFF. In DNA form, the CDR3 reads TGTGCCAGCAGCGGACAGGGGTGGAACACTGAAGCTTTCTTT.

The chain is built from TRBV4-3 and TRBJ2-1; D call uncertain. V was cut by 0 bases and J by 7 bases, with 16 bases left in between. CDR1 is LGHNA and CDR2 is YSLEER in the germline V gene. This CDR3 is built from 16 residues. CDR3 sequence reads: CASSQEPELTHNEQFF. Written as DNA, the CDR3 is TGCGCCAGCAGCCAAGAGCCGGAGCTGACCCATAATGAGCAGTTCTTC.

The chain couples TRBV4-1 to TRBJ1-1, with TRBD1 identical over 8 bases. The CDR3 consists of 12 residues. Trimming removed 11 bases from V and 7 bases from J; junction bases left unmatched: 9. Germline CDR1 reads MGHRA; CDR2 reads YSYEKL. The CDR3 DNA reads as TGCGCCTGCTCTGGGGACAGGAGTGAAGCTTTCTTT. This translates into CACSGDRSEAFF.